The 17 T cell receptor beta chains below were found in one sample sequenced in a study of T cells in Graves' hyperthyroidism and ophthalmopathy. RNA transcripts were the template for amplifying TCR beta CDR3 regions. TCR CDR3 underwent first-round RT-PCR with the HTBI primer set. TCRdb re-called the multiplex PCR reads through MiXCR, storing one row per CDR3 protein. The sample consists of hundreds of thousands of distinct CDR3 sequences, about 14% of them appearing once. The sequencing input was blood. Receptor source: a young woman with Graves' hyperthyroidism.

A word on this clonotype: This may be a read error, as it is one base from a much larger clone. The V and J genes are TRBV30 and TRBJ1-2; weak D call: TRBD1 (5 bases). The length of the CDR3 is 12 residues. Germline V CDR1 and CDR2: GTSNPN, SVGIG (reference sequence). The CDR3 protein is CARSIGGMDYTF. The CDR3 DNA follows: TGTGCCAGGAGTATCGGGGGGATGGACTACACCTTC.

This clonotype came up a few times. This chain uses TRBV19 with TRBJ2-4, with D perhaps matching TRBD1 or TRBD2 (5 bases each). Germline values: CDR1 LNHDA, CDR2 SQIVND (reference sequence). Deletions cut 5 bases from V and 1 base from J, with 12 bases between. The CDR3 is 15 amino acids. The CDR3 protein is CASSRGDFAKNIQYF. In nucleotides, the CDR3 is TGTGCCAGTAGTCGAGGGGATTTCGCCAAAAACATTCAGTACTTC.

This clonotype occurred many times. The genes are TRBV28 and TRBJ1-6, with D hard to call. Germline CDR1 MDHEN, CDR2 SYDVKM. V was clipped by 5 bases and J by 4 bases, with 6 bases between them. There are 13 residues in the CDR3. The CDR3 coding sequence is TGTGCCAGCAGTAGGAGGTATAATTCACCCCTCCACTTT. It yields the protein CASSRRYNSPLHF.

This clonotype was observed a handful of times. The chain uses TRBV28 and TRBJ2-1; D gene uncertain. The CDR3 spans 15 residues. Trimming removed 2 bases from V and 6 bases from J, with 14 bases in between. The germline CDR1 and CDR2 sequences are MDHEN and SYDVKM. CDR3 amino acids: CASSLGLGGLNEQFF. CDR3 sequence (DNA): TGTGCCAGCAGTTTAGGTTTAGGCGGTCTCAATGAGCAGTTCTTC.

Many counts were recorded for this clonotype. The junction and the germline gene differ at one end; a read error may be behind it. The CDR3 loop reads CASSGGPSGITDTQYF. The CDR3 DNA reads as TGTGCCAGCAGTGGTGGTCCTAGCGGGATAACAGATACACAGTATTTT. The gene calls are TRBV2 and TRBJ2-3; 9 nucleotides line up with TRBD2. This CDR3 is 16 amino acids long. The germline V gene encodes CDR1 SNHLY and CDR2 FYNNEI.

J is TRBJ2-3 and V is TRBV28, with TRBD2 matching over 13 bases. In germline, CDR1 is MDHEN, CDR2 SYDVKM. V shed 4 bases, J shed 3 bases, and the junction held 10 bases outside the gene matches. CDR3 length: 18 amino acids. The CDR3 DNA sequence: TGTGCCAGCAGTTCCGGGACTAGCGGGACTTTAGCAACAGATACGCAGTATTTT. It encodes CASSSGTSGTLATDTQYF. Full variable domain (remainder filled in from reference TRBV28 and TRBJ2-3): DVKVTQSSRYLVKRTGEKVFLECVQDMDHENMFWYRQDPGLGLRLIYFSYDVKMKEKGDIPEGYSVSREKKERFSLILESASTNQTSMYLCASSSGTSGTLATDTQYFGPGTRLTVL.

This clonotype appeared many times. The chain links TRBV28 to TRBJ2-7, with 8 bases lining up with TRBD1. CDR3 length: 15 amino acids. Germline-derived CDR1 and CDR2 are MDHEN and SYDVKM. J gave up 2 bases and V 5 bases, and 8 bases lay outside the gene matches. The CDR3 is CASSKDRERTYEQYF. The CDR3 DNA sequence: TGTGCCAGCAGTAAGGACAGGGAAAGGACCTACGAGCAGTACTTC.

In this sample, this clonotype turned up a few times. This rearrangement joins TRBV29-1 to TRBJ2-1, with a weak D call TRBD1 (5 bases). Trimming shortened V by 7 bases and J by 5 bases, and 15 bases separated the two germline ends. The CDR3 extends over 13 amino acids. CDR1 is SQVTM, CDR2 ANQGSEA, per germline. As DNA, the CDR3 is TGCAGCGGGTCCAGGGTAGGGGACAATGAGCAGTTCTTC. This translates into CSGSRVGDNEQFF.

This clonotype has a count of ten or more. This chain joins TRBV7-9 and TRBJ2-7; TRBD2 matches at 9 bases. The CDR3 has 15 amino acids. After removal of 5 bases from V and 6 bases from J, the junction contained 11 bases not matched to a gene. Germline V gives CDR1 SEHNR, CDR2 FQNEAQ (reference sequence). In nucleotides, the CDR3 is TGTGCCAGCAGCCCGGATCTTAGCGGGAGTGGCGAGCAGTACTTC. It specifies CASSPDLSGSGEQYF.

The rearrangement uses TRBV7-3 and TRBJ2-5; 10 bases fit TRBD2. V shed 6 bases, J shed 6 bases, and the junction held 7 bases outside the gene matches. In germline, CDR1 is SGHTA, CDR2 FQGTGA. The CDR3 is 14 amino acids. CDR3 loop: CASSPGTSVKTQYF. The CDR3, as DNA: TGTGCCAGCAGTCCCGGGACTAGCGTAAAGACCCAGTACTTC.

The V and J genes are TRBV7-8 and TRBJ2-4; 9 nucleotides agree with TRBD1. Trimming removed 1 base from V and 4 bases from J; junction bases left unmatched: 8. The CDR3 contains 17 residues. Germline-derived CDR1 and CDR2 are SGHVS and FQNEAQ. CDR3 in amino acids: CASSLVPPGQGKNIQYF. The CDR3 DNA reads TGTGCCAGCAGCTTAGTTCCCCCGGGACAGGGAAAAAACATTCAGTACTTC.

Only a few counts were recorded for this clonotype. V and J are TRBV28 and TRBJ2-5; no clear D. V was trimmed by 5 bases and J by 7 bases, leaving 17 bases between them. Germline V gene sequence: CDR1 MDHEN, CDR2 SYDVKM. The length of the CDR3 is 14 residues. This CDR3 is CASSEAETPRTQYF. The CDR3 coding sequence is TGTGCCAGCAGTGAGGCCGAAACCCCGAGGACCCAGTACTTC.

In this sample, this clonotype turned up many times. The rearrangement uses TRBV12-3 or TRBV12-4 and TRBJ1-5; D is uncertain. The CDR3 has 12 amino acids. V was cut by 5 bases and J by 3 bases, with 5 bases left in between. The CDR3 here is CASSTNNQPQHF. CDR3 in DNA: TGTGCCAGCAGTACGAACAATCAGCCCCAGCATTTT.

This clonotype was recorded at least ten times. The V call is TRBV12-3 or TRBV12-4, the J call TRBJ2-3; 9 bases map to TRBD1. This CDR3 has 13 amino acids. Trimming at V came to 9 bases and at J to 4 bases, leaving 5 bases not matched to a gene. CDR3 amino acids: CASTDRGADTQYF. The CDR3 nucleotides are TGTGCCAGTACAGACAGGGGGGCAGATACGCAGTATTTT.

The chain joins TRBV20-1 to TRBJ2-3; 9 bases align to TRBD2. V gave up 6 bases and J gave up 2 bases; unmatched junction bases: 6. CDR1 and CDR2 (germline): DFQATT, SNEGSKA (reference sequence). This CDR3 contains 14 residues. The CDR3 loop is CSAERLAATDTQYF. The CDR3 region has the DNA TGCAGTGCCGAGAGACTAGCGGCCACAGATACGCAGTATTTT.

At least ten counts were recorded for this clonotype. The genes are TRBV3-1 and TRBJ1-6; D might be TRBD1 (5 bases). The ends were cut back, 2 bases at V and 9 bases at J, with 11 bases in the middle. Germline CDR1 reads LGHDT; CDR2 reads YNNKEL (reference sequence). The CDR3 is 14 amino acids. As DNA, the CDR3 is TGTGCCAGCAGCCAACCGGGGCCTCGTTCACCCCTCCACTTT. Translating gives CASSQPGPRSPLHF.

This clonotype has ten or more counts. The chain uses TRBV7-9 and TRBJ2-1; maybe TRBD2 (5 bases). V was trimmed by 0 bases and J by 10 bases, leaving 16 bases between them. CDR1 SEHNR and CDR2 FQNEAQ come from the germline V gene (reference sequence). The CDR3 is 15 residues long. In DNA, the CDR3 is TGTGCCAGCAGCTTAGCCCCGGACGCATGGGAGGAGCAGTTCTTC. It is translated as CASSLAPDAWEEQFF. The full variable domain, rest sourced from reference TRBV7-9 and TRBJ2-1, is DTGVSQNPRHKITKRGQNVTFRCDPISEHNRLYWYRQTLGQGPEFLTYFQNEAQLEKSRLLSDRFSAERPKGSFSTLEIQRTEQGDSAMYLCASSLAPDAWEEQFFGPGTRLTVL.